The 31 T cell receptor beta chains below all came from one sample that was sequenced in a study of vaccination and CD4 T cells after COVID-19 (dated by TCRdb to between 2021 and 2022). These receptors' targets are unknown. This specimen's treatment or condition label, per the study, means: approximately 10-day PBMC culture with coronavirus spike peptide pools or control peptides (ViraFEST assay). Library preparation used PCR. The data were produced on an Illumina iSeq 100. DNA from cultured CD4+ T cells underwent TCR sequencing with the Oncomine TCR Beta short-read assay at the Johns Hopkins FTIC core. The public sequencing data were trimmed at Q25 with fastp and processed into clonotypes with MiXCR by TCRdb, which kept only in-frame beta chains. Rows matching on CDR3 protein sequence are summarized as one entry with the most common DNA and genes. The table for this sample lists 9,500 or so distinct CDR3 sequences; approximately 30% of them were counted only once. The leading ten clones occupy 7.5% to 10% of the sample.

Sequenced material: CD4+ T cells from blood, cultured in vitro, taken after SARS-CoV-2 vaccination. Receptors were obtained from a human donor who had recovered from COVID-19.

The chain uses TRBV4-3 and TRBJ2-5; the D is unclear. V shed 0 bases and J shed 5 bases, with 10 bases lying between them. This CDR3 has 14 residues. Germline-derived CDR1 and CDR2 are LGHNA and YSLEER. This CDR3 is CASSQDRFVETQYF. The CDR3 DNA reads as TGCGCCAGCAGCCAAGATAGGTTCGTCGAGACCCAGTACTTC.

This chain joins TRBV5-1 and TRBJ2-4, with 8 bases lining up with TRBD1. This CDR3 spans 16 amino acids. Germline V lookup: CDR1 SGHRS, CDR2 YFSETQ. V was clipped by 0 bases and J by 5 bases; unmatched bases: 7. This CDR3 is CASSLVAGGGENIQYF. DNA for the CDR3: TGCGCCAGCAGCTTGGTGGCAGGGGGCGGGGAAAACATTCAGTACTTC.

The chain recombines TRBV7-2 with TRBJ2-3; TRBD2 matches 8 bases. The CDR3 loop spans 16 amino acids. The ends lost 0 bases at V and 3 bases at J; junction bases unmatched: 5. The germline CDR1 and CDR2 sequences are SGHTA and FQGNSA. CDR3 DNA: TGTGCCAGCAGCTTAGCGAGCGGGGGCCGGACAGATACGCAGTATTTT. This translates into CASSLASGGRTDTQYF. Together with reference TRBV7-2 and TRBJ2-3, the CDR3 gives the full variable domain: GAGVSQSPSNKVTEKGKDVELRCDPISGHTALYWYRQSLGQGLEFLIYFQGNSAPDKSGLPSDRFSAERTGGSVSTLTIQRTQQEDSAVYLCASSLASGGRTDTQYFGPGTRLTVL.

V usage is TRBV18 and J usage is TRBJ2-1; TRBD2 agrees at 9 bases. CDR1 is KGHSH, CDR2 LQKENI, per germline. V trimming: 6 bases; J trimming: 0 bases; junction bases outside the gene matches: 9. The CDR3 consists of 17 residues. CDR3 amino acids: CASSRRLAESSYNEQFF. The CDR3 DNA reads as TGTGCCAGCTCCCGCCGACTAGCGGAGAGCTCCTACAATGAGCAGTTCTTC.

Concerning this clonotype itself: The junction and the germline gene differ at one end; a read error may be behind it. This chain uses TRBV7-2 with TRBJ2-7; TRBD1 agrees at 8 bases. CDR1 and CDR2 from the germline V gene are SGHTA and FQGNSA. The CDR3 is 18 residues long. In DNA form, the CDR3 reads TGCGCCAGCAGCCAAGGGGTCTCCCCTCGCAGGGGGCACCACGAGCAGTACTTC. This encodes CASSQGVSPRRGHHEQYF.

The chain employs TRBV6-1 and TRBJ1-5, with a weak D call TRBD1 (5 bases). The CDR3 totals 13 residues. The germline V and J ends were trimmed by 8 bases and 0 bases, with 8 bases remaining between them. CDR1 and CDR2 from the germline V gene are MNHNS and SASEGT. CDR3 sequence: CASGGVSNQPQHF. CDR3 in DNA: TGTGCCAGCGGGGGGGTTAGCAATCAGCCCCAGCATTTT.

Judged by abundance, this clonotype is large. V usage is TRBV25-1 and J usage is TRBJ1-3; no firm D call. V gave up 6 bases and J gave up 4 bases, with 7 bases separating them. CDR1 MGHDK and CDR2 SYGVNS come from the germline V gene. This CDR3 is built from 12 residues. DNA of the CDR3: TGTGCCAGCAGCCCTTCCGGAAACACCATATATTTT. Its translation is CASSPSGNTIYF.

CDR3 in DNA: TGTGCCAGCAGTTTAATGCGGCGCTGGGGCTACACCTTC. It specifies CASSLMRRWGYTF. The chain joins TRBV28 to TRBJ1-2, with D unclear. Germline V gene sequence: CDR1 MDHEN, CDR2 SYDVKM. V lost 2 bases and J 8 bases, leaving 12 bases between the germline ends. The CDR3 contains 13 residues.

The V call is TRBV11-2, the J call TRBJ2-3; 10 nucleotides line up with TRBD2. Unmatched junction bases numbered 13, after V lost 1 base and J lost 0 bases. This CDR3 region has 20 residues. Germline V gene sequence: CDR1 SGHAT, CDR2 FQNNGV. CDR3 DNA: TGTGCCAGCAGCTTAGCCTTCACTAGCGGGAAAGCGGTAAGCACAGATACGCAGTATTTT. Amino acid sequence: CASSLAFTSGKAVSTDTQYF. The full variable domain, completed using reference TRBV11-2 and TRBJ2-3, is EAGVAQSPRYKIIEKRQSVAFWCNPISGHATLYWYQQILGQGPKLLIQFQNNGVVDDSQLPKDRFSAERLKGVDSTLKIQPAKLEDSAVYLCASSLAFTSGKAVSTDTQYFGPGTRLTVL.

A single count supports this clonotype. This chain joins TRBV20-1 and TRBJ2-1; 10 bases fit TRBD2. J gave up 4 bases and V 3 bases, and 6 bases lay outside the gene matches. This CDR3 spans 15 amino acids. The germline V gene encodes CDR1 DFQATT and CDR2 SNEGSKA (reference sequence). This CDR3 is CSASPGLATYNEQFF. CDR3 DNA sequence: TGCAGTGCTAGTCCGGGACTAGCGACTTACAATGAGCAGTTCTTC.

The chain employs TRBV19 and TRBJ2-3, with D unclear. Trimming cost V 6 bases and J 1 base, with 8 bases left between them. Looked up from germline, CDR1 is LNHDA and CDR2 is SQIVND (reference sequence). This CDR3 is 13 amino acids long. The CDR3 nucleotides are TGTGCCAGTAGACAGCCGCGCACAGATACGCAGTATTTT. Protein sequence: CASRQPRTDTQYF.

The CDR3 here is CATSDRGRTYTDTQYF. The DNA for the CDR3 is TGTGCCACCAGTGACAGGGGGCGGACATACACAGATACGCAGTATTTT. The rearrangement links TRBV24-1 to TRBJ2-3; 8 bases map to TRBD1. This CDR3 comprises 16 residues. V trimming: 4 bases; J trimming: 2 bases; junction bases outside the gene matches: 7. Per germline, CDR1 KGHDR and CDR2 SFDVKD.

The table lists this clonotype with a few counts. The V and J genes are TRBV24-1 and TRBJ2-5, with 9 bases that match TRBD2. J lost 10 bases, V lost 2 bases, and 4 bases had no gene match. Germline lookup yields CDR1 KGHDR and CDR2 SFDVKD. The length of the CDR3 is 13 residues. CDR3 protein: CATSDWGGRGQYF. Written as DNA, the CDR3 is TGTGCCACCAGTGATTGGGGCGGGAGGGGCCAGTACTTC.

The chain links TRBV30 to TRBJ2-7; possibly TRBD1 or TRBD2 for D (5 bases each). In germline, CDR1 is GTSNPN, CDR2 SVGIG (reference sequence). V lost 1 base, J lost 2 bases, and 15 bases lay in between. The CDR3 has 15 amino acids. As DNA, the CDR3 is TGTGCCTGGAGTGGGAATTCGGGACCCGCCTACGAGCAGTACTTC. It translates to CAWSGNSGPAYEQYF.

V usage is TRBV7-9 and J usage is TRBJ2-1, with a possible D match to TRBD2 (6 bases). Germline V CDR1 and CDR2: SEHNR, FQNEAQ (reference sequence). This CDR3 is 13 amino acids long. V shed 4 bases and J shed 6 bases, with 10 bases lying between them. This CDR3 is CASSSSSVNEQFF. As DNA, the CDR3 is TGTGCCAGCAGCTCATCTAGCGTCAATGAGCAGTTCTTC.

V is TRBV7-8 and J is TRBJ2-1; no firm D call. The ends were cut back, 1 base at V and 10 bases at J, with 11 bases in the middle. Per the germline V gene, CDR1 is SGHVS and CDR2 is FQNEAQ. CDR3 length: 13 residues. The CDR3 loop reads CASSLGPTLEQFF. The CDR3 DNA sequence: TGTGCCAGCAGCTTAGGCCCGACACTAGAGCAGTTCTTC. Variable domain in full (rest from reference TRBV7-8 and TRBJ2-1): GAGVSQSPRYKVAKRGQDVALRCDPISGHVSLFWYQQALGQGPEFLTYFQNEAQLDKSGLPSDRFFAERPEGSVSTLKIQRTQQEDSAVYLCASSLGPTLEQFFGPGTRLTVL.

This chain uses TRBV28 with TRBJ1-2, with D perhaps matching TRBD1 (5 bases). The V gene lost 3 bases and the J gene lost 4 bases, with 12 bases spanning the gap. The CDR3 length is 14 residues. CDR1 MDHEN and CDR2 SYDVKM come from the germline V gene. The CDR3 DNA reads TGTGCCAGCAGTTTCTATGACAGCGTCTATGGCTACACCTTC. This sequence encodes CASSFYDSVYGYTF.

This clonotype has just a few counts. The rearrangement joins TRBV28 to TRBJ1-2; TRBD1 might be the D (6 bases). The CDR3 contains 15 residues. Per the germline V gene, CDR1 is MDHEN and CDR2 is SYDVKM. V lost 6 bases and J 3 bases, leaving 17 bases between the germline ends. The CDR3 DNA sequence: TGTGCCAGCAGCCCCACAGGGTTCGGGTACTATGGCTACACCTTC. Its translation: CASSPTGFGYYGYTF.

This clonotype came up a few times. The chain joins TRBV28 to TRBJ1-1; D might be TRBD1 (6 bases). V lost 0 bases and J 0 bases, leaving 8 bases between the germline ends. The CDR3 consists of 15 residues. The V gene's germline CDR1 is MDHEN and CDR2 SYDVKM. CDR3 region: CASSLWDSVNTEAFF. In nucleotides, the CDR3 is TGTGCCAGCAGTTTATGGGACAGCGTGAACACTGAAGCTTTCTTT.

V and J are TRBV12-5 and TRBJ1-1; D is undetermined. The ends were cut back, 1 base at V and 4 bases at J, with 7 bases in the middle. Germline-derived CDR1 and CDR2 are LGHNT and FRNRAP. The CDR3 spans 13 residues. In DNA, the CDR3 is TGTGCTAGTGGTTTGGCAGCCAGCACTGAAGCTTTCTTT. Amino acids: CASGLAASTEAFF.

This chain links TRBV28 with TRBJ2-5, with TRBD1 identical over 7 bases. The CDR3 is 15 amino acids. V trimming: 6 bases; J trimming: 0 bases; junction bases outside the gene matches: 7. The germline V gene has CDR1 MDHEN and CDR2 SYDVKM. The chain's CDR3 is CASRNQGQYQETQYF. CDR3 nucleotides: TGTGCCAGCAGAAATCAGGGACAGTACCAAGAGACCCAGTACTTC. The full variable domain, with the rest looked up from reference TRBV28 and TRBJ2-5, is DVKVTQSSRYLVKRTGEKVFLECVQDMDHENMFWYRQDPGLGLRLIYFSYDVKMKEKGDIPEGYSVSREKKERFSLILESASTNQTSMYLCASRNQGQYQETQYFGPGTRLLVL.

This clonotype qualifies as large (0.1 to 1%). This chain uses TRBV7-2 with TRBJ2-7, with 7 nucleotides matching TRBD2. Germline loops: CDR1 SGHTA, CDR2 FQGNSA. With V trimmed by 1 base and J by 3 bases, 6 bases remained unmatched. There are 15 residues in the CDR3. In DNA, the CDR3 is TGTGCCAGCAGCTTAGGGGGGGAGGGCTTCTACGAGCAGTACTTC. It encodes CASSLGGEGFYEQYF.

This clonotype is medium-sized by share. The CDR3 spells CASSPLTGKSYNEQFF. DNA of the CDR3: TGCGCCAGCAGCCCTCTAACAGGGAAAAGCTACAATGAGCAGTTCTTC. V is TRBV4-3 and J is TRBJ2-1, with TRBD1 as a possible D gene (6 bases). CDR1 and CDR2 (germline): LGHNA, YSLEER. V lost 4 bases and J 3 bases, leaving 16 bases between the germline ends. The CDR3 is made up of 16 amino acids.

The chain is built from TRBV20-1 and TRBJ1-2; 7 nucleotides agree with TRBD1. Per the germline V gene, CDR1 is DFQATT and CDR2 is SNEGSKA (reference sequence). V shed 3 bases, J shed 4 bases, and the junction held 5 bases outside the gene matches. This CDR3 region has 13 residues. In DNA form, the CDR3 reads TGCAGTGCTAGGCCCACAGGGGCCTATGGCTACACCTTC. It encodes CSARPTGAYGYTF.

This chain uses TRBV7-3 with TRBJ1-2; D unresolved. The length of the CDR3 is 9 residues. V was shortened by 5 bases and J by 12 bases, with 7 bases between the two germline ends. The germline CDR1 and CDR2 sequences are SGHTA and FQGTGA. The CDR3 reads CASSTGNTF. CDR3 DNA: TGTGCCAGCAGCACCGGGAACACCTTC.

The CDR3 is CATSRPTGSSYNEQFF. The CDR3 DNA reads as TGTGCCACCAGCAGGCCAACAGGGAGCTCCTACAATGAGCAGTTCTTC. The chain employs TRBV15 and TRBJ2-1, with a weak D call TRBD1 (6 bases). This CDR3 has 16 residues. V was cut by 3 bases and J by 0 bases, with 12 bases left in between. Per the germline V gene, CDR1 is LNHNV and CDR2 is YYDKDF (reference sequence).

The CDR3 loop is CASSPPRGMNTEAFF. DNA of the CDR3: TGTGCCAGCAGTCCCCCCCGGGGGATGAACACTGAAGCTTTCTTT. The rearrangement uses TRBV28 and TRBJ1-1; TRBD1 might be the D (5 bases). V was trimmed by 5 bases and J by 0 bases, leaving 13 bases between them. The CDR3 is made up of 15 amino acids. CDR1 is MDHEN and CDR2 is SYDVKM in the germline V gene. The full variable domain, completed using reference TRBV28 and TRBJ1-1, is DVKVTQSSRYLVKRTGEKVFLECVQDMDHENMFWYRQDPGLGLRLIYFSYDVKMKEKGDIPEGYSVSREKKERFSLILESASTNQTSMYLCASSPPRGMNTEAFFGQGTRLTVV.

The rearrangement links TRBV11-2 to TRBJ2-5, with 10 nucleotides matching TRBD2. Germline-derived CDR1 and CDR2 are SGHAT and FQNNGV. J was trimmed by 3 bases and V by 6 bases; bases with no gene match: 16. The CDR3 consists of 18 residues. The CDR3 region has the DNA TGTGCCAGCAGAGAGGGCGGAGGGAGCGGGAGGGCGAAAGAGACCCAGTACTTC. Its protein is CASREGGGSGRAKETQYF.

The chain combines TRBV7-8 with TRBJ2-1; D is possibly TRBD1 (6 bases). Germline CDR1 reads SGHVS; CDR2 reads FQNEAQ. Trimming took 3 bases from V and 0 from J, leaving 12 bases between them. The length of the CDR3 is 16 residues. The chain's CDR3 is CASSLGALSSYNEQFF. Written as DNA, the CDR3 is TGTGCCAGCAGCTTGGGGGCGCTAAGCTCCTACAATGAGCAGTTCTTC.

This clonotype is deemed medium-sized. The V and J genes are TRBV7-2 and TRBJ2-7, with 9 nucleotides matching TRBD1. Unmatched junction bases numbered 12, after V lost 6 bases and J lost 6 bases. CDR3 length equals 15 residues. Germline V gives CDR1 SGHTA, CDR2 FQGNSA. Here the CDR3 DNA reads TGTGCCAGCAGTTTGAAGGGACAGGGTCTAGGCGAGCAGTACTTC. This translates into CASSLKGQGLGEQYF. Full variable domain (remainder filled in from reference TRBV7-2 and TRBJ2-7): GAGVSQSPSNKVTEKGKDVELRCDPISGHTALYWYRQSLGQGLEFLIYFQGNSAPDKSGLPSDRFSAERTGGSVSTLTIQRTQQEDSAVYLCASSLKGQGLGEQYFGPGTRLTVT.

The chain carries TRBV28 and TRBJ2-3, with D unresolved. The CDR3 spans 12 residues. Germline loops: CDR1 MDHEN, CDR2 SYDVKM. The V gene lost 7 bases and the J gene lost 7 bases, with 12 bases spanning the gap. In nucleotides, the CDR3 is TGTGCCAGCACCTCCAATCCCCATACGCAGTATTTT. This gives the protein CASTSNPHTQYF.